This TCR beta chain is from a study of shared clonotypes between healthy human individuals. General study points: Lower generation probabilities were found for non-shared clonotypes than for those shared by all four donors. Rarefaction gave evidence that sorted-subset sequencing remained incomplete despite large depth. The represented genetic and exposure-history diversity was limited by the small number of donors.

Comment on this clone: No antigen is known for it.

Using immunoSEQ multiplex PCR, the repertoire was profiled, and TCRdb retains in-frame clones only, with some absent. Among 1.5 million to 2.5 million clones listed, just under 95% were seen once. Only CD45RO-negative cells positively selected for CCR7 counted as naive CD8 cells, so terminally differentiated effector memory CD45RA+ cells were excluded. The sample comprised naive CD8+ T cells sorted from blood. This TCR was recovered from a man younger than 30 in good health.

The chain's CDR3 is CASSLHIQETQYF. CDR3 sequence (DNA): TGTGCCAGCAGCCTACATATTCAAGAGACCCAGTACTTC. The genes are TRBV11-2 and TRBJ2-5; no clear D. The CDR3 extends over 13 amino acids. CDR1 SGHAT and CDR2 FQNNGV come from the germline V gene. Trimming took 5 bases from V and 2 from J, leaving 9 bases between them.